A selection of T cell receptor beta chains follows, all from one sample in a study of tumor-infiltrating lymphocytes in primary liver carcinoma. In TCRdb, the multiplex PCR reads were re-called with MiXCR into one record per CDR3 protein. The sample holds fewer than 85,000 distinct CDR3 sequences, roughly 71% seen once. The sequenced material came from tumor-adjacent normal liver tissue. The receptors were sampled from a man aged 35 to 55 with primary liver carcinoma and hepatitis B virus infection. Both conserved end residues are part of each CDR3. The D gene is left open where the match is weak. Size values are once, few and many counts, or a class for expanded clones, and some rows have none.

size	V	D	J	length	CDR3	DNA
NA	TRBV4-1	NA	TRBJ2-1	15	CASSQYGLSRNEQSF	TGCGCCAGCAGCCAATATGGGCTATCACGAAATGAGCAGTCCTTC
NA	TRBV7-9	NA	TRBJ2-1	14	CASSIEGSRSEQFF	TGTGCCAGCAGCATAGAAGGTAGTCGGTCTGAGCAGTTCTTC
NA	TRBV11-2	NA	TRBJ2-6	20	CASSSVLGQEFGTGANVMTF	NA
few	TRBV6-1	NA	TRBJ1-2	14	CACSEIRDNYGYTF	TGTGCCTGCAGTGAAATTCGGGATAACTATGGCTACACCTTC
NA	TRBV5-5	NA	TRBJ2-7	13	CVSSYRTGNEQYF	TGTGTCAGCAGCTATAGGACGGGGAACGAGCAGTACTTC
once	TRBV4-1	NA	TRBJ2-7	15	CSSSHDLGGGYEQYF	TGCTCCAGCAGCCATGATTTGGGGGGTGGCTACGAGCAGTACTTC
NA	TRBV11-3	NA	TRBJ2-2	15	CAISHREPNTGEVFF	TGTGCCATCAGCCACAGGGAGCCAAACACCGGGGAGGTGTTTTTT
NA	TRBV11-2	TRBD2	TRBJ2-1	15	CASSPVLAGDGEQFF	TGTGCCAGCAGTCCCGTGCTAGCGGGAGATGGTGAGCAGTTCTTC
NA	TRBV4-1	NA	TRBJ2-7	16	CTSSQLSESNAYEQYF	TGCACCAGCAGCCAACTGTCAGAGAGCAATGCCTACGAGCAGTACTTC
NA	TRBV30	TRBD2	TRBJ2-5	14	CAWSRGRAQEIQYF	TGTGCCTGGAGCCGCGGGAGGGCCCAAGAGATCCAGTACTTC
NA	TRBV11-1	NA	TRBJ2-5	14	CASSPERVSETKYF	TGTGCCAGCAGCCCGGAACGAGTAAGCGAGACCAAGTACTTC
NA	TRBV29-1	NA	TRBJ2-7	12	CSVVGQSEEQYF	TGCAGCGTTGTGGGGCAATCGGAGGAGCAGTACTTC
NA	TRBV5-1	NA	TRBJ2-7	18	CASSLVGCGAGQSYEQYF	NA
NA	TRBV6-5	TRBD2	TRBJ2-7	14	CASRSSAGGGEQYF	TGTGCCAGCCGTTCTTCAGCGGGAGGGGGCGAGCAGTACTTC
few	TRBV5-1	TRBD2	TRBJ2-2	17	CASSLNVPGLDTGELFF	TGCGCCAGCAGCTTAAACGTCCCGGGACTAGATACCGGGGAGCTGTTTTTT
NA	TRBV6-2/TRBV6-3	NA	TRBJ2-5	13	CASNWARRETQYF	TGTGCCAGCAATTGGGCCCGAAGAGAGACCCAGTATTTC
many	TRBV14	NA	TRBJ2-1	15	CASSAVGGSYNEQFF	TGTGCCAGCAGCGCGGTAGGAGGAAGCTACAATGAGCAGTTCTTC
NA	TRBV10-3	TRBD1	TRBJ1-1	16	CAIRGRSQGLNTEAFF	TGTGCCATCAGGGGGAGGTCACAGGGGTTGAACACTGAAGCTTTCTTT
NA	TRBV11-2	NA	TRBJ1-5	14	CASSDLDPGQPQHF	TGTGCCAGCAGCGACCTAGACCCAGGTCAGCCCCAGCATTTT
once	TRBV5-4	TRBD2	TRBJ2-7	14	CARSYGTRGSGQYF	TGTGCCAGAAGCTACGGGACTAGGGGGTCAGGGCAGTACTTC
NA	TRBV6-2/TRBV6-3	TRBD2	TRBJ2-2	15	CASSYAVAGGGELSF	TGTGCCAGCAGTTACGCGGTAGCGGGAGGCGGGGAGCTGTCTTTT
NA	TRBV29-1	NA	TRBJ2-7	14	CSVGRTRNSYEQYF	TGCAGCGTCGGGCGGACCAGGAACTCCTACGAGCAGTACTTC
NA	TRBV11-2	TRBD1	TRBJ1-1	15	CASSTRGRRVTEVLF	TGTGCCAGCAGTACCAGGGGGCGAAGAGTTACTGAAGTTCTCTTT
NA	TRBV10-2	NA	TRBJ2-7	15	CAGNPGQGAIYEQHF	TGCGCCGGCAACCCTGGACAAGGGGCGATCTACGAGCAGCACTTC
NA	TRBV7-9	TRBD2	TRBJ2-3	16	CASNLGLAGIVDSQYF	TGTGCCAGCAACCTTGGACTAGCGGGGATAGTAGATTCGCAGTATTTT
NA	TRBV25-1	NA	TRBJ2-1	14	CASRRPASVNEQFF	TGTGCCAGCAGGAGACCAGCTAGTGTCAATGAGCAGTTCTTC
few	TRBV29-1	TRBD1	TRBJ1-1	12	CSVGGQDDAAFF	TGCAGCGTTGGAGGACAGGACGACGCCGCTTTCTTT
few	TRBV2	NA	TRBJ1-2	15	CASSRLAAGQGSYTF	TGTGCCAGCAGCCGCCTTGCCGCTGGGCAAGGAAGCTACACCTTC
NA	TRBV20-1	NA	TRBJ2-7	14	CSAREQGWNYEQYF	TGCAGTGCTAGAGAGCAGGGCTGGAACTACGAGCAGTACTTC
NA	TRBV11-3	NA	TRBJ2-3	14	CASSLGRGTDTRYF	TGTGCCAGTAGCTTAGGCCGCGGCACAGATACGCGGTATTTT
NA	TRBV5-6	TRBD1	TRBJ2-6	20	CASSLITQGVLRYGANVLTF	TGTGCCAGCAGCTTGATCACGCAGGGGGTGCTCCGGTATGGGGCCAACGTCCTGACTTTC
NA	TRBV29-1	NA	TRBJ1-1	15	CGVATGWGMNTEAFF	TGCGGCGTTGCGACGGGGTGGGGCATGAACACTGAAGCTTTCTTT
few	TRBV11-2	NA	TRBJ1-6	16	CACSLDLSSQLRTLHF	TGTGCCTGCAGCTTAGATCTTAGCAGCCAACTCAGAACCCTCCACTTT
medium-sized	TRBV11-2	NA	TRBJ2-1	15	CASSPLKGTYNEQFF	TGTGCCAGCAGCCCTCTCAAGGGAACCTACAATGAGCAGTTCTTC
NA	TRBV7-3	TRBD1	TRBJ2-3	14	CASSRDRGADTQYF	TGTGCAAGCAGTAGGGACAGGGGCGCAGATACGCAGTATTTT